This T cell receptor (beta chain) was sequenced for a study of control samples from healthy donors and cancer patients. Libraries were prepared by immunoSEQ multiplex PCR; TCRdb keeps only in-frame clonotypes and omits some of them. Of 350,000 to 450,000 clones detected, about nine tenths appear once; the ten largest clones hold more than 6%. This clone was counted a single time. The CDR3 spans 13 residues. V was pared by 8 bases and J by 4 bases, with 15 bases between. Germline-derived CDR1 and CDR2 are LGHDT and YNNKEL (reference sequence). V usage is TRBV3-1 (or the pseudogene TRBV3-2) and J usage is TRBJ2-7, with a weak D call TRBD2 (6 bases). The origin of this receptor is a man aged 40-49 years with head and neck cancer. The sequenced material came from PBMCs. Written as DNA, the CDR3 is TGTGCCAGCGGGGCTGGGGGGTCTTACGAGCAGTACTTC. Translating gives CASGAGGSYEQYF.